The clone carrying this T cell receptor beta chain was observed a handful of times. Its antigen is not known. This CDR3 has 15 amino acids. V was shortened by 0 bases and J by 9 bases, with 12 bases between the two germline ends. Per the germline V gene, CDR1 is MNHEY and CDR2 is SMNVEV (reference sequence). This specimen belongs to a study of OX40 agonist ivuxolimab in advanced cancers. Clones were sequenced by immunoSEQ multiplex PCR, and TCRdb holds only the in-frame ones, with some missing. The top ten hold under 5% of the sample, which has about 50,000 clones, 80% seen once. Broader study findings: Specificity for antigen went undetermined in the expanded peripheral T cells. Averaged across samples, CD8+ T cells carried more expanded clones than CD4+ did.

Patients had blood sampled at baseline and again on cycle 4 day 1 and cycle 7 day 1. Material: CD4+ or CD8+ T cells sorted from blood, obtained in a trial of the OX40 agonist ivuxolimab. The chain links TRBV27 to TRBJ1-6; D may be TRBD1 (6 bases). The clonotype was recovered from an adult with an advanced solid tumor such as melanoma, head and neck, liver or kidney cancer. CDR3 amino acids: CASSLSPEGGSPLHF. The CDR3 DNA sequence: TGTGCCAGCAGTTTATCTCCCGAGGGGGGTTCACCCCTCCACTTT.